The clone carrying this T cell receptor (beta chain) showed up many times. The entry originates in a study of kidney transplant recipient with SARS-CoV-2 infection. This CDR3 region has 16 residues. Per germline, CDR1 SGHKS and CDR2 YYEKEE (reference sequence). V lost 7 bases, J lost 4 bases, and 23 bases lay in between. TCRdb reanalysed the reads using MiXCR and keeps one entry per CDR3 protein. The sample includes under 300,000 distinct CDR3 sequences, around 28% of them seen just once. The sequencing here drew on a blood sample, taken at baseline and on day 111 from a kidney transplant recipient. The origin of this receptor is a young adult male patient who had COVID-19 and was a kidney transplant recipient. A share of the T cells may be of graft donor origin. The rearrangement links TRBV5-5 to TRBJ1-2; D call uncertain. CDR3 coding DNA: TGTGCCAGCTCGAGCCTTGTCTCGCGAAAGACCTATGGCTACACCTTC. This codes for CASSSLVSRKTYGYTF.